Listed below are T cell receptor beta chains from one sample, sequenced in a study of T cell changes during pregnancy in multiple sclerosis. The assay was immunoSEQ multiplex PCR, and TCRdb's table has in-frame clones only and misses some. The repertoire holds some 70,000 clones, with roughly 92% as singletons. The source was CD8+ T cells from peripheral blood mononuclear cells, collected in the third trimester of pregnancy. The receptors derive from a female donor in good health, enrolled as a control in a pregnancy study. The CDR3 runs from the conserved cysteine through the conserved F or W. The order of the fields is CDR3 length, J gene, clone size, D gene, V gene, CDR3 protein, CDR3 DNA. A D gene is named only where the DNA matches it firmly. The size field is filled for only some rows; it gives once, few, many or a size class.

16 | TRBJ2-7 | - | TRBD1 | TRBV4-3 | CASSQFGTGTYYEQYF | TGCGCCAGCAGCCAATTTGGGACAGGGACCTACTACGAGCAGTACTTC
17 | TRBJ2-1 | - | TRBD2 | TRBV13 | CASSLGSLAGSDNEQFF | TGTGCCAGCAGCTTAGGCTCACTAGCGGGCTCTGACAATGAGCAGTTCTTC
16 | TRBJ2-1 | - | TRBD2 | TRBV7-2 | CASSLLAGGYGNEQFF | TGTGCCAGCAGCCTCCTAGCGGGGGGATATGGGAATGAGCAGTTCTTC
14 | TRBJ2-1 | - | TRBD2 | TRBV27 | CASSGLAGGGQQFF | TGTGCCAGCAGTGGACTAGCGGGGGGGGGTCAGCAGTTCTTC
14 | TRBJ2-5 | - | - | TRBV7-2 | CASSYPGHPETQYF | TGTGCCAGCAGTTACCCGGGACACCCAGAGACCCAGTACTTC
16 | TRBJ1-1 | - | TRBD1 | TRBV2 | CASKGQGANLDTEAFF | TGTGCCAGCAAGGGACAGGGGGCTAACTTGGACACTGAAGCTTTCTTT
14 | TRBJ2-7 | - | TRBD2 | TRBV5-1 | CASSLSIAGNEQYF | TGCGCCAGCAGCTTATCGATAGCGGGGAACGAGCAGTACTTC
14 | TRBJ1-2 | - | - | TRBV7-9 | CASSPGATGSGYTF | TGTGCCAGCAGCCCAGGAGCTACAGGGTCTGGCTACACCTTC
17 | TRBJ2-1 | - | TRBD2 | TRBV4-2 | CASSQEEAGGPYNEQFF | TGTGCCAGCAGCCAAGAGGAAGCGGGGGGGCCCTACAATGAGCAGTTCTTC
13 | TRBJ2-1 | - | - | TRBV9 | CASSEAGFNEQFF | TGTGCCAGCAGCGAGGCAGGGTTCAATGAGCAGTTCTTC
18 | TRBJ1-5 | - | - | TRBV5-7 | CASSLGEQGRISNQPQHF | TGTGCCAGCAGCTTGGGGGAACAGGGTAGGATCAGCAATCAGCCCCAGCATTTT
15 | TRBJ1-2 | - | TRBD1 | TRBV6-5 | CASSYSGTDPYGYTF | TGTGCCAGCAGTTACTCGGGGACAGACCCCTATGGCTACACCTTC
17 | TRBJ2-7 | - | - | TRBV6-1 | CASSEGYSGVSSYEQYF | TGTGCCAGCAGTGAAGGATATTCGGGGGTTAGCTCCTACGAGCAGTACTTC
13 | TRBJ2-5 | once | - | TRBV5-6 | CASSLDYEETQYF | TGTGCCAGCAGCTTGGATTACGAGGAGACCCAGTACTTC
13 | TRBJ1-6 | - | TRBD1 | TRBV19 | CASGDRLNSPLHF | TGTGCCAGTGGGGACAGGCTCAATTCACCCCTCCACTTT
14 | TRBJ1-6 | - | - | TRBV27 | CASSRAGADSPLHF | TGTGCCAGCAGTCGTGCGGGGGCTGATTCACCCCTCCACTTT
16 | TRBJ2-3 | - | TRBD2 | TRBV29-1 | CSVDSGSHWSTDTQYF | TGCAGCGTTGACAGCGGGAGCCATTGGAGCACAGATACGCAGTATTTT
17 | TRBJ1-2 | - | - | TRBV4-2 | CASSQDHQGAQGDGYTF | TGTGCCAGCAGCCAAGATCATCAGGGCGCCCAGGGCGATGGCTACACCTTC
13 | TRBJ1-5 | - | - | TRBV29-1 | CSVGGDSNQPQHF | TGCAGCGTTGGGGGGGATAGCAATCAGCCCCAGCATTTT
13 | TRBJ2-3 | - | - | TRBV2 | CASYPPGTDTQYF | TGTGCCAGTTACCCCCCGGGCACAGATACGCAGTATTTT
15 | TRBJ2-1 | - | TRBD1 | TRBV4-2 | CASSQIQGASNEQFF | TGTGCCAGCAGCCAGATACAGGGGGCGTCCAATGAGCAGTTCTTC
15 | TRBJ2-7 | once | - | TRBV30 | CAWSVPGHLTYEQYF | TGTGCCTGGAGTGTACCAGGACACCTCACCTACGAGCAGTACTTC
13 | TRBJ2-7 | - | TRBD2 | TRBV4-3 | CASSHGGAYEQYF | TGCGCCAGCAGCCACGGGGGGGCCTACGAGCAGTACTTC
18 | TRBJ2-6 | few | TRBD1 | TRBV7-2 | CASSLEQGAISGANVLTF | TGTGCCAGCAGCTTAGAACAGGGGGCGATCTCTGGGGCCAACGTCCTGACTTTC
14 | TRBJ2-7 | - | - | TRBV7-3 | CASSLSPGRYEQYF | TGTGCCAGCAGCTTAAGCCCTGGGCGCTACGAGCAGTACTTC
17 | TRBJ2-2 | - | TRBD1 | TRBV19 | CASSIWAGQGAAGELFF | TGTGCCAGTAGTATATGGGCTGGGCAGGGGGCCGCCGGGGAGCTGTTTTTT
15 | TRBJ2-3 | - | - | TRBV4-1 | CASSQDIESADTQYF | TGCGCCAGCAGCCAAGATATAGAGAGCGCGGATACGCAGTATTTT
15 | TRBJ2-7 | - | TRBD2 | TRBV6-1 | CASSGLAGSSYEQYF | TGTGCCAGCAGTGGACTAGCGGGCAGCTCCTACGAGCAGTACTTC
13 | TRBJ2-5 | - | TRBD1 | TRBV5-1 | CASTTGGAETQYF | TGCGCCAGCACCACAGGGGGCGCGGAGACCCAGTACTTC
14 | TRBJ1-2 | - | - | TRBV9 | CASSPDLGSYGYTF | TGTGCCAGCAGCCCGGACTTGGGTAGCTATGGCTACACCTTC
12 | TRBJ2-5 | - | - | TRBV7-9 | CASSTGQETQYF | TGTGCCAGCAGTACAGGGCAGGAGACCCAGTACTTC
17 | TRBJ1-4 | - | - | TRBV4-1 | CASSQDSGSRTNEKLFF | TGCGCCAGCAGCCAAGATTCCGGTAGTCGAACTAATGAAAAACTGTTTTTT
15 | TRBJ2-1 | - | - | TRBV9 | CASSVEVTGNNEQFF | TGTGCCAGCAGCGTAGAAGTGACAGGAAACAATGAGCAGTTCTTC
17 | TRBJ1-2 | - | TRBD1 | TRBV27 | CASSSWDRRSKNYGYTF | TGTGCCAGCAGTAGCTGGGACAGGAGATCCAAAAACTATGGCTACACCTTC
14 | TRBJ2-7 | - | - | TRBV19 | CASSIGGLSYEQYF | TGTGCCAGTAGTATAGGAGGGCTCTCCTACGAGCAGTACTTC
13 | TRBJ1-1 | once | - | TRBV7-9 | CASSLVDEAEAFF | TGTGCCAGCAGCTTAGTAGATGAAGCTGAAGCTTTCTTT
17 | TRBJ1-2 | - | TRBD1 | TRBV30 | CAWSPRTGGSPHYGYTF | TGTGCCTGGAGTCCCAGGACAGGGGGTTCCCCCCACTATGGCTACACCTTC